The 8 T cell receptor beta chains given below trace back to one sample, sequenced in a study of blood T cell repertoires in COVID-19 (dated by TCRdb to 2020 to 2021). Preparation of the library involved the immunoSEQ multiplex PCR assay. Not all clones reach the TCRdb copy of this immuneACCESS table, which keeps in-frame sequences only. Checked studies attribute under half of the gap to unresolved V genes and leave the rest unexplained. This sample comprises some 330,000 clones, nearly 90% of them detected only once. The ten largest make up 1.5% to 2% of the sample. Sequenced input: peripheral blood. These receptors were collected from a woman aged 25-40 years with COVID-19, enrolled during active disease.

As for this clone: This sample also contains other DNA sequences that code for the same CDR3. The chain carries TRBV5-4 and TRBJ1-2; tentatively, D is TRBD1 (6 bases). The CDR3 is 13 amino acids. Germline V gene sequence: CDR1 SGHNT, CDR2 YYREEE (reference sequence). V was pared by 4 bases and J by 3 bases, with 10 bases between. CDR3: CASSRGGDYGYTF. CDR3 in DNA: TGTGCCAGCAGCCGAGGGGGTGACTATGGCTACACCTTC.

This chain joins TRBV6-5 and TRBJ2-2; D possibly corresponds to TRBD2 (5 bases). This CDR3 has 13 amino acids. V gave up 8 bases and J gave up 3 bases, with 10 bases separating them. The germline V gene has CDR1 MNHEY and CDR2 SVGAGI. CDR3 residues: CASWERYTGELFF. The CDR3, as DNA: TGTGCCAGCTGGGAGCGGTACACCGGGGAGCTGTTTTTT.

V and J are TRBV9 and TRBJ2-7; 10 bases match TRBD2. Germline V gives CDR1 SGDLS, CDR2 YYNGEE. The CDR3 length is 15 residues. V lost 0 bases and J lost 4; bases outside the gene matches: 4. This CDR3 reads CASSVGSGGAYEQYF. CDR3 DNA: TGTGCCAGCAGCGTAGGGAGCGGGGGGGCATACGAGCAGTACTTC. Complete variable domain (other parts from reference TRBV9 and TRBJ2-7): DSGVTQTPKHLITATGQRVTLRCSPRSGDLSVYWYQQSLDQGLQFLIQYYNGEERAKGNILERFSAQQFPDLHSELNLSSLELGDSALYFCASSVGSGGAYEQYFGPGTRLTVT.

This chain joins TRBV5-1 and TRBJ1-4; TRBD1 might be the D (5 bases). V was shortened by 3 bases and J by 4 bases, with 10 bases between the two germline ends. The CDR3 length is 14 residues. CDR1 is SGHRS and CDR2 is YFSETQ in the germline V gene. Here the CDR3 reads CASSSGGNNEKLFF. For the CDR3, the DNA is TGCGCCAGCAGCTCGGGGGGGAATAATGAAAAACTGTTTTTT.

V usage is TRBV7-9 and J usage is TRBJ1-2; a weak D match, TRBD1 (5 bases). V was trimmed by 5 bases and J by 4 bases, leaving 11 bases between them. Germline V gives CDR1 SEHNR, CDR2 FQNEAQ (reference sequence). The length of the CDR3 is 13 residues. CDR3 region: CASSVGAGYGYTF. As DNA, the CDR3 is TGTGCCAGCAGCGTAGGGGCGGGCTATGGCTACACCTTC.

The chain recombines TRBV4-1 with TRBJ1-2; D ambiguous. Per germline, CDR1 MGHRA and CDR2 YSYEKL. V lost 5 bases and J 2 bases, leaving 12 bases between the germline ends. This CDR3 spans 14 amino acids. The CDR3 loop is CASSTADPNYGYTF. CDR3 DNA sequence: TGCGCCAGCAGCACAGCAGATCCAAACTATGGCTACACCTTC.

The genes are TRBV20-1 and TRBJ1-3; 8 nucleotides line up with TRBD1. Germline CDR1 and CDR2: DFQATT and SNEGSKA (reference sequence). J lost 0 bases, V lost 3 bases, and 22 bases had no gene match. The CDR3 is 21 amino acids. CDR3 protein: CSASPWGGDRGKGYSGNTIYF. Written as DNA, the CDR3 is TGCAGTGCTAGTCCCTGGGGTGGAGACAGGGGTAAGGGGTACTCTGGAAACACCATATATTTT.

This clone was observed once. The V gene is TRBV6-5, the J gene TRBJ1-1, with no clear D. CDR1 and CDR2 (germline): MNHEY, SVGAGI. The V end lost 5 bases, the J end lost 1 base, and 8 bases lay between the germline ends. This CDR3 contains 13 residues. CDR3 region: CASSSGRNTEAFF. For the CDR3, the DNA is TGTGCCAGCAGTAGCGGACGGAACACTGAAGCTTTCTTT.